Below are 23 T cell receptor beta chains sequenced from a single sample in a study of OX40 agonist ivuxolimab in advanced cancers. Library preparation was by the immunoSEQ multiplex PCR assay. TCRdb obtained this table from immuneACCESS and retained in-frame rearrangements with V and J assigned. These tables miss some clones; where compared with another copy, unresolved V genes account for less than half of the shortfall, and the remainder is unexplained. This sample gives over 40,000 clones in total; around 87% of them show up just once. 3% to 4% of the sample is in the top ten clones. This sample comprised CD4+ or CD8+ T cells sorted from blood, obtained in a trial of the OX40 agonist ivuxolimab. Receptors originate from an adult with an advanced solid tumor such as melanoma, head and neck, liver or kidney cancer.

The chain recombines TRBV6-9 with TRBJ1-2, with D possibly TRBD1 on 5 matching bases. Germline V gene lookup returns CDR1 MNHGY and CDR2 SVAAGI. This CDR3 is built from 13 residues. V was shortened by 2 bases and J by 4 bases, with 8 bases between the two germline ends. The CDR3 region has the DNA TGTGCCAGCAGTTATCAACAGGCCTATGGCTACACCTTC. Its translation: CASSYQQAYGYTF.

The chain couples TRBV18 to TRBJ2-5; D is unresolved. This CDR3 has 15 residues. Germline values: CDR1 KGHSH, CDR2 LQKENI. The V and J ends lost 4 bases and 0 bases respectively, with 12 bases between them. Here the CDR3 DNA reads TGTGCCAGCTCACTCTATGGCCAGAACCAAGAGACCCAGTACTTC. Residues: CASSLYGQNQETQYF.

The gene calls are TRBV7-2 and TRBJ1-2; D gene uncertain. With 5 bases removed from V and 0 bases from J, the gap between germline ends came to 7 bases. The CDR3 totals 13 residues. Germline CDR1 and CDR2: SGHTA and FQGNSA. CDR3 residues: CASSPNPNYGYTF. The CDR3 DNA is TGTGCCAGCAGCCCAAATCCTAACTATGGCTACACCTTC.

CDR3 sequence: CASSRVRGTEAFF. The CDR3 region has the DNA TGTGCCAGCAGTCGGGTCCGGGGCACTGAAGCTTTCTTT. The chain has TRBV6-6 and TRBJ1-1; unclear D gene. This CDR3 is built from 13 residues. Germline V gene sequence: CDR1 MNHNY, CDR2 SVGAGI (reference sequence). Between the trimmed V and J ends, which lost 5 bases and 4 bases, there was a span of 11 bases.

The rearrangement links TRBV11-3 to TRBJ2-5, with D perhaps matching TRBD2 (5 bases). From germline, CDR1 is SGHNT and CDR2 YENEEA. The CDR3 runs to 15 residues. Trimming took 2 bases from V and 2 from J, leaving 12 bases between them. CDR3 protein: CASSLRGSYQETQYF. CDR3 nucleotides: TGTGCCAGCAGCTTACGAGGGAGCTATCAAGAGACCCAGTACTTC.

The rearrangement joins TRBV6-1 to TRBJ1-2, with unresolved D. The CDR3 runs to 13 residues. V lost 2 bases, J lost 4 bases, and 8 bases lay in between. Germline V gene sequence: CDR1 MNHNS, CDR2 SASEGT. The CDR3 is CASSESGSYGYTF. The CDR3 nucleotides are TGTGCCAGCAGTGAATCTGGAAGCTATGGCTACACCTTC.

V is TRBV30 and J is TRBJ2-7, with 9 bases fitting TRBD1. The CDR3 is 15 amino acids. With V trimmed by 2 bases and J by 7 bases, 12 bases remained unmatched. CDR1 and CDR2 from the germline V gene are GTSNPN and SVGIG (reference sequence). CDR3 protein: CAWSKGGTGSGEQYF. CDR3 DNA sequence: TGTGCCTGGAGTAAAGGGGGGACAGGGTCAGGGGAGCAGTACTTC.

This chain links TRBV11-3 with TRBJ2-5; TRBD1 agrees at 7 bases. This CDR3 has 14 amino acids. V dropped 5 bases and J dropped 1; count of bases not matched to a gene: 4. Germline V CDR1 and CDR2: SGHNT, YENEEA. CDR3 in DNA: TGTGCCAGCAGCACAAGGACAGGCCAAGAGACCCAGTACTTC. This gives the protein CASSTRTGQETQYF.

The rearrangement joins TRBV10-3 to TRBJ2-3; D gene uncertain. From germline, CDR1 is ENHRY and CDR2 SYGVKD. The CDR3 is 11 residues long. Between the trimmed V and J ends, which lost 8 bases and 3 bases, there was a span of 6 bases. In DNA form, the CDR3 reads TGTGCCATCTTTGGTACAGATACGCAGTATTTT. It translates to CAIFGTDTQYF.

The CDR3 here is CASSQADLSQPQHF. The CDR3 nucleotides are TGTGCCAGCAGCCAAGCCGACTTGAGCCAGCCCCAGCATTTT. The chain uses TRBV4-2 and TRBJ1-5, with D unclear. Trimming cost V 1 base and J 7 bases, with 11 bases left between them. The CDR3 extends over 14 amino acids. Germline assignment: CDR1 LGHNA and CDR2 YNFKEQ.

Only a few counts were recorded for this clone. The rearrangement joins TRBV6-1 to TRBJ2-7; 8 positions match TRBD1. Germline V CDR1 and CDR2: MNHNS, SASEGT. Losses at the gene ends were 1 base for V and 7 bases for J; bases not matched to a gene: 9. The length of the CDR3 is 15 residues. CDR3 sequence reads: CASSEGGTGLEEQYF. CDR3 sequence (DNA): TGTGCCAGCAGTGAAGGTGGGACAGGATTGGAAGAGCAGTACTTC.

The genes are TRBV2 and TRBJ1-2, with D maybe TRBD1 (6 bases). The V end was cut by 9 bases, the J end by 0 bases, with 11 bases between. From germline, CDR1 is SNHLY and CDR2 FYNNEI. The CDR3 totals 13 residues. The CDR3 region has the DNA TGTGCCAGTAGGGACACCGCTAACTATGGCTACACCTTC. As protein: CASRDTANYGYTF.

The chain is built from TRBV18 and TRBJ2-7, with 7 nucleotides matching TRBD1. Trimming cost V 1 base and J 0 bases; bases outside gene matches: 6. The CDR3 loop spans 16 amino acids. Germline V CDR1 and CDR2: KGHSH, LQKENI. CDR3 sequence: CASSPQGGQASYEQYF. Here the CDR3 DNA reads TGTGCCAGCTCACCACAGGGCGGACAGGCCTCCTACGAGCAGTACTTC.

This clone was picked up one time. V usage is TRBV7-8 and J usage is TRBJ2-1; perhaps D is TRBD1 or TRBD2 (5 bases each). V was shortened by 0 bases and J by 7 bases, with 13 bases between the two germline ends. Germline V gene sequence: CDR1 SGHVS, CDR2 FQNEAQ. The CDR3 contains 15 residues. DNA of the CDR3: TGTGCCAGCAGCTTAGCGGGGCTAGCTTGGAATGAGCAGTTCTTC. It translates to CASSLAGLAWNEQFF.

The chain carries TRBV28 and TRBJ1-1; tentative D call: TRBD1 (5 bases). The CDR3 totals 14 residues. Germline CDR1 MDHEN, CDR2 SYDVKM. Deletions cut 0 bases from V and 8 bases from J, with 13 bases between. CDR3 in amino acids: CASSLWGDGGEAFF. CDR3 sequence (DNA): TGTGCCAGCAGTTTATGGGGGGATGGAGGGGAAGCTTTCTTT.

V gene TRBV6-6 combines with J gene TRBJ1-1; D is perhaps TRBD1 (5 bases). Deletions cut 5 bases from V and 0 bases from J, with 10 bases between. CDR1 and CDR2 (germline): MNHNY, SVGAGI (reference sequence). The length of the CDR3 is 14 residues. The CDR3 nucleotides read TGTGCCAGCAGTGCCCGACAGTTGAACACTGAAGCTTTCTTT. Translation: CASSARQLNTEAFF.

The chain has TRBV7-6 and TRBJ2-7; possible D gene TRBD2, 5 bases. V was pared by 1 base and J by 3 bases, with 10 bases between. Germline values: CDR1 SGHVS, CDR2 FNYEAQ. The CDR3 spans 14 residues. CDR3: CASSLERGGYEQYF. CDR3 DNA: TGTGCCAGCAGCTTAGAGAGAGGAGGCTACGAGCAGTACTTC.

The chain couples TRBV18 to TRBJ1-2, with TRBD1 matching over 8 bases. The CDR3 consists of 18 residues. The V segment lost 2 bases and the J segment 7 bases; nucleotides outside the gene matches: 18. Germline-derived CDR1 and CDR2 are KGHSH and LQKENI. The CDR3 loop is CASSPIAGQESATGGYTF. In DNA, the CDR3 is TGTGCCAGCTCACCAATTGCGGGACAGGAGAGCGCTACGGGTGGCTACACCTTC.

The CDR3, as DNA: TGCGCCAGCAGTAGCGGGAGGAAAAACACCGGGGAGCTGTTTTTT. It translates to CASSSGRKNTGELFF. The chain employs TRBV10-1 and TRBJ2-2; 9 positions match TRBD2. This CDR3 is built from 15 residues. The V gene's germline CDR1 is WNHNN and CDR2 SYGVQD (reference sequence). V shed 5 bases and J 2 bases; nucleotides not matched to a gene: 3.

The gene calls are TRBV4-3 and TRBJ2-1, with TRBD1 matching 9 bases. Germline V CDR1 and CDR2: LGHNA, YSLEER. The CDR3 is 16 amino acids. V was pared by 1 base and J by 1 base, with 2 bases of the junction left unmatched. In DNA, the CDR3 is TGCGCCAGCAGCCAAGCCGGGACAGGGTCCTACAATGAGCAGTTCTTC. This encodes CASSQAGTGSYNEQFF.

The CDR3 region is CASSRSGQAYEQYF. DNA of the CDR3: TGTGCCAGCAGCCGTAGCGGGCAAGCCTACGAGCAGTACTTC. The V and J genes are TRBV2 and TRBJ2-7; 7 bases line up with TRBD2. The CDR3 is 14 residues long. Germline CDR1 is SNHLY and CDR2 is FYNNEI. V gave up 6 bases and J gave up 2 bases; unmatched junction bases: 7.

V usage is TRBV11-3 and J usage is TRBJ2-7; D call uncertain. Trimming pared 5 bases from V and 5 bases from J, leaving 13 bases between. The CDR3 sequence is 13 residues long. Germline V gene data show CDR1 as SGHNT and CDR2 as YENEEA. As DNA, the CDR3 is TGTGCCAGCAGCCCCCCCGTCTTGGACGAGCAGTACTTC. This encodes CASSPPVLDEQYF.

The gene calls are TRBV7-6 and TRBJ2-5, with D possibly being TRBD2 (6 bases). V was cut by 1 base and J by 5 bases, with 17 bases left in between. The CDR3 length is 16 residues. Germline CDR1 SGHVS, CDR2 FNYEAQ. CDR3 sequence: CASSLEAGAPWETQYF. The CDR3 region has the DNA TGTGCCAGCAGCTTAGAAGCGGGCGCCCCGTGGGAGACCCAGTACTTC.